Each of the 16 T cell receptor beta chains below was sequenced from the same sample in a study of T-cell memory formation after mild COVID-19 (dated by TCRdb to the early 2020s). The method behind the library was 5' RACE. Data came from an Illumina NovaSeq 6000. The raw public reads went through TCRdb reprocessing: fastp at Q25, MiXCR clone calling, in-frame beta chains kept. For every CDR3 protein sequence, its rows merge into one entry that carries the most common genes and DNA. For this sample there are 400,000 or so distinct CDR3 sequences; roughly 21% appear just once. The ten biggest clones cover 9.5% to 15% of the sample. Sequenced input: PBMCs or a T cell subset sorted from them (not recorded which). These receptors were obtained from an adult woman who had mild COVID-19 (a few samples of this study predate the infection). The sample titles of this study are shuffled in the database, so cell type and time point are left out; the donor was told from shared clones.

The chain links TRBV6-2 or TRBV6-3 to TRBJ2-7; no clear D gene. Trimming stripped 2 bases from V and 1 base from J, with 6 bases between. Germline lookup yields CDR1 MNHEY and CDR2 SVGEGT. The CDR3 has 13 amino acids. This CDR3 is CASSYTSSYEQYF. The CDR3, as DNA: TGTGCCAGCAGTTACACCAGTTCCTACGAGCAGTACTTC.

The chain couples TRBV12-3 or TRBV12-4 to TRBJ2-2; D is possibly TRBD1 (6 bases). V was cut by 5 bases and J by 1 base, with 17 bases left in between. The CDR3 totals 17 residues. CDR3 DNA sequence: TGTGCCAGCAGTCCCCCCGACAGGTTCTTGAACACCGGGGAGCTGTTTTTT. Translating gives CASSPPDRFLNTGELFF.

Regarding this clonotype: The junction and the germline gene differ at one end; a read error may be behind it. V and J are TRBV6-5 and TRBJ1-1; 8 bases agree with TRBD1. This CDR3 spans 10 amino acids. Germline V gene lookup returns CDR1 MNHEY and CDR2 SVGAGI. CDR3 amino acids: CASGPGTGVF. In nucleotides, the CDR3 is TGTGCCAGCGGACCCGGGACAGGTGTCTTT.

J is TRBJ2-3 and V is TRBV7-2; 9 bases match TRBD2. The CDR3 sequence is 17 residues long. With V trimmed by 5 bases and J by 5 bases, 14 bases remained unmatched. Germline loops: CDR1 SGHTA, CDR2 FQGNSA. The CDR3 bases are TGTGCCAGCAGCCCACGCAGCGCGGGAGGGCCCTTAGATACGCAGTATTTT. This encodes CASSPRSAGGPLDTQYF.

The CDR3 reads CASTTGQTKQFF. The CDR3 DNA reads as TGTGCCAGCACCACGGGGCAGACAAAGCAGTTCTTC. V gene TRBV25-1 combines with J gene TRBJ2-1; the D gene could be TRBD1 or TRBD2 (5 bases each). This CDR3 comprises 12 residues. Between the trimmed V and J ends, which lost 7 bases and 11 bases, there was a span of 15 bases. Germline values: CDR1 MGHDK, CDR2 SYGVNS.

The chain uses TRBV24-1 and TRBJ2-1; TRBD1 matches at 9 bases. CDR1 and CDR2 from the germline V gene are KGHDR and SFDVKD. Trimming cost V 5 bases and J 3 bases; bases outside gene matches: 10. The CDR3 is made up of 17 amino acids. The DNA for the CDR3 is TGTGCCACCAGTGGCCCGCCGGGACAGGGACTCTACAATGAGCAGTTCTTC. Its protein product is CATSGPPGQGLYNEQFF.

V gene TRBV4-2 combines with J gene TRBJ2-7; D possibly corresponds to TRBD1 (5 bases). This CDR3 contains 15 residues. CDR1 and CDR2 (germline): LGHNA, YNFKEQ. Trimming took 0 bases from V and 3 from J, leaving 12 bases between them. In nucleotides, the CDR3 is TGTGCCAGCAGCCAAGATCCAGGGCCGGACTACGAGCAGTACTTC. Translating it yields CASSQDPGPDYEQYF.

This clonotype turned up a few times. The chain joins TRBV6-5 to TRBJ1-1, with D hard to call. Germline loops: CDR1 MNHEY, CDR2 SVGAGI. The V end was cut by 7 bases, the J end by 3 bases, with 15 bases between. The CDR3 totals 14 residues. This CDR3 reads CASTPVAADTEAFF. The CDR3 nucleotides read TGTGCCAGCACCCCGGTGGCAGCGGACACTGAAGCTTTCTTT.

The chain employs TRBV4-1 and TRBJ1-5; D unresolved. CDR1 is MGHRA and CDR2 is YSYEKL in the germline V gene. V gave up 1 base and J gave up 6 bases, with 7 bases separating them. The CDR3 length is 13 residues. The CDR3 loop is CASSQGRVQPQHF. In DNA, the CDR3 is TGCGCCAGCAGCCAAGGGAGGGTTCAGCCCCAGCATTTT.

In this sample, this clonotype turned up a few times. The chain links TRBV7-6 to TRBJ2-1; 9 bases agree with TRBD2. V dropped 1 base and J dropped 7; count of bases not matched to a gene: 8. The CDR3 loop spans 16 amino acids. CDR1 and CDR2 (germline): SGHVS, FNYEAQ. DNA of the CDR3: TGTGCCAGCAGCTTAGGGGTAGCGGGAGTTCAAAATGAGCAGTTCTTC. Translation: CASSLGVAGVQNEQFF. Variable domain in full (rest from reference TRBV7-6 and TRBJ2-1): GAGVSQSPRYKVTKRGQDVALRCDPISGHVSLYWYRQALGQGPEFLTYFNYEAQQDKSGLPNDRFSAERPEGSISTLTIQRTEQRDSAMYRCASSLGVAGVQNEQFFGPGTRLTVL.

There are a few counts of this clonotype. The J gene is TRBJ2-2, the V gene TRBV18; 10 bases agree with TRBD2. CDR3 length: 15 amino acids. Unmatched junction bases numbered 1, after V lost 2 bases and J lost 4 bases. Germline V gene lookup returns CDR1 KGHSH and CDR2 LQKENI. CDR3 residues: CASSPTSGVTGELFF. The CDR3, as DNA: TGTGCCAGCTCACCAACTAGCGGGGTCACCGGGGAGCTGTTTTTT. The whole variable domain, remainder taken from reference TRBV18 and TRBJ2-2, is NAGVMQNPRHLVRRRGQEARLRCSPMKGHSHVYWYRQLPEEGLKFMVYLQKENIIDESGMPKERFSAEFPKEGPSILRIQQVVRGDSAAYFCASSPTSGVTGELFFGEGSRLTVL.

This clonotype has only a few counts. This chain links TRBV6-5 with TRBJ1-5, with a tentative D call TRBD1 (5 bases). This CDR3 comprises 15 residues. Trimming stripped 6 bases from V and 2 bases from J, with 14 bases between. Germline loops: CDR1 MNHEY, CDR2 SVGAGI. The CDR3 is CASREGINRNQPQHF. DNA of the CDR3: TGTGCCAGCAGAGAGGGGATAAACCGCAATCAGCCCCAGCATTTT.

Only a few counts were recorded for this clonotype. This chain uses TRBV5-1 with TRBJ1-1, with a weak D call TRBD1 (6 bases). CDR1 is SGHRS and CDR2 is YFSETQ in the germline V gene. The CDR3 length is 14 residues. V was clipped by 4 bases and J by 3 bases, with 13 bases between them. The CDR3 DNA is TGCGCCAGCAGCGGGCGGGGGCGGCACACTGAAGCTTTCTTT. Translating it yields CASSGRGRHTEAFF.

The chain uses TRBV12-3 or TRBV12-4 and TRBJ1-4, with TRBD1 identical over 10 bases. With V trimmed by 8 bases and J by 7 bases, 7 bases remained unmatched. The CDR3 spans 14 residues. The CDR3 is CASGLRDRGEKLFF. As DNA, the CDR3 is TGTGCCAGCGGACTCCGGGACAGGGGTGAAAAACTGTTTTTT.

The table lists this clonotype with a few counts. Here the CDR3 DNA reads TGTGCCAGCAGTTACTCGAGACCTGATACGCAGTATTTT. Protein product: CASSYSRPDTQYF. The chain carries TRBV6-5 and TRBJ2-3; D is undetermined. This CDR3 is 13 amino acids long. V was cut by 0 bases and J by 6 bases, with 7 bases left in between. Germline CDR1 MNHEY, CDR2 SVGAGI.

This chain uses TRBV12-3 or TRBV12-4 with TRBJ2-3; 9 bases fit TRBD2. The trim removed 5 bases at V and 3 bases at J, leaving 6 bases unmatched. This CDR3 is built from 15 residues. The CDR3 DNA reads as TGTGCCAGCAGTCATAGCGGGAGCCTGACAGATACGCAGTATTTT. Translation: CASSHSGSLTDTQYF.